The rows below give T cell receptor beta chains drawn from one sample of a study of shared clonotypes between healthy human individuals. Here immunoSEQ multiplex PCR was the method, and the copy in TCRdb shows in-frame clones only, minus some. The data contain more than 400,000 clones, 90% to 97% of them singletons. Sequenced material: naive CD4+ T cells sorted from blood. Every receptor here comes from a woman between 25 and 40 years old in good health. The CDR3 runs from the conserved cysteine through the conserved F or W. Fields, in order: V gene, clone size, J gene, D gene, CDR3 DNA, CDR3 protein. A D gene is named only where the DNA matches it firmly. Size values are once, few and many counts, or a class for expanded clones, and some rows have none.

V gene: TRBV4-1
clone size: -
J gene: TRBJ2-7
D gene: -
CDR3 DNA: TGCGCCAGCAGCCCCACGTCAGGACAGAGAGCCTACGAGCAGTACTTC
CDR3 protein: CASSPTSGQRAYEQYF

V gene: TRBV20-1
clone size: -
J gene: TRBJ2-7
D gene: -
CDR3 DNA: TGCAGTGCTAGCAGGGACTACGAGCAGTACTTC
CDR3 protein: CSASRDYEQYF

V gene: TRBV19
clone size: once
J gene: TRBJ2-1
D gene: -
CDR3 DNA: TGTGCCAGTACCCCCCACCCCGGGAGAGAGTTGGATGAGCAGTTCTTC
CDR3 protein: CASTPHPGRELDEQFF

V gene: TRBV4-1
clone size: -
J gene: TRBJ2-2
D gene: TRBD2
CDR3 DNA: TGCGCCAGCAGCCTTCGGAGGCTAGCGGGGAACACCGGGGAGCTGTTTTTT
CDR3 protein: CASSLRRLAGNTGELFF

V gene: TRBV5-4
clone size: -
J gene: TRBJ2-3
D gene: TRBD2
CDR3 DNA: TGTGCCAGCAGCTTATGGCTAGCGGGAAGTACGCAGTATTTT
CDR3 protein: CASSLWLAGSTQYF

V gene: TRBV28
clone size: -
J gene: TRBJ2-1
D gene: -
CDR3 DNA: TGTGCCAGCAGGGGGACTCACTACAATGAGCAGTTCTTC
CDR3 protein: CASRGTHYNEQFF

V gene: TRBV29-1
clone size: -
J gene: TRBJ2-7
D gene: TRBD2
CDR3 DNA: TGCAGCGTTGGGGCTAGCGGGAGTTACGAGCAGTACTTC
CDR3 protein: CSVGASGSYEQYF

V gene: TRBV27
clone size: few
J gene: TRBJ1-5
D gene: -
CDR3 DNA: TGTGCCAGCAGTTTTCAAGGGACGGGTCAGCCCCAGCATTTT
CDR3 protein: CASSFQGTGQPQHF

V gene: TRBV7-9
clone size: -
J gene: TRBJ1-1
D gene: -
CDR3 DNA: TGTGCCAGCAGCCTCTCGGGGGGAGACGGCGGATTAACTGAAGCTTTCTTT
CDR3 protein: CASSLSGGDGGLTEAFF

V gene: TRBV7-9
clone size: -
J gene: TRBJ1-5
D gene: -
CDR3 DNA: TGTGCCAGCAGCAATTGGGGGGCGGTTCGGCCCCAGCATTTT
CDR3 protein: CASSNWGAVRPQHF

V gene: TRBV2
clone size: -
J gene: TRBJ2-7
D gene: TRBD2
CDR3 DNA: TGTGCCAGCAGTGGAGCCTCTAGCGGACTCACCTACGAGCAGTACTTC
CDR3 protein: CASSGASSGLTYEQYF

V gene: TRBV2
clone size: few
J gene: TRBJ2-1
D gene: TRBD1
CDR3 DNA: TGTGCCAGCAGGGATCACAGGGGGGCCTACAATGAGCAGTTCTTC
CDR3 protein: CASRDHRGAYNEQFF

V gene: TRBV5-1
clone size: once
J gene: TRBJ2-7
D gene: TRBD2
CDR3 DNA: TGCGCCAGCAGCTCCGGGACTAGCGAAACCTACGAGCAGTACTTC
CDR3 protein: CASSSGTSETYEQYF

V gene: TRBV28
clone size: -
J gene: TRBJ2-2
D gene: -
CDR3 DNA: TGTGCCAGCACCCCAGGGAACACCGGGGAGCTGTTTTTT
CDR3 protein: CASTPGNTGELFF

V gene: TRBV19
clone size: -
J gene: TRBJ1-1
D gene: -
CDR3 DNA: TGTGCCAGTAGTATCTTCATCCAGGGAGGAAGCACTGAAGCTTTCTTT
CDR3 protein: CASSIFIQGGSTEAFF

V gene: TRBV28
clone size: once
J gene: TRBJ2-5
D gene: -
CDR3 DNA: TGTGCCACCAAGGCATACTCGTACCAAGAGACCCAGTACTTC
CDR3 protein: CATKAYSYQETQYF

V gene: TRBV19
clone size: -
J gene: TRBJ2-3
D gene: -
CDR3 DNA: TGTGCCAGTAGTAGGTTAGCCCGCACAGATACGCAGTATTTT
CDR3 protein: CASSRLARTDTQYF

V gene: TRBV28
clone size: -
J gene: TRBJ1-1
D gene: TRBD1
CDR3 DNA: TGTGCCAGCAGACTCCGCCGACAGGGGCGCGGTGAAGCTTTCTTT
CDR3 protein: CASRLRRQGRGEAFF

V gene: TRBV28
clone size: -
J gene: TRBJ2-2
D gene: -
CDR3 DNA: TGTGCCAGCAGCCTCATGTTCTCGAGGGACCCCGGGGAGCTGTTTTTT
CDR3 protein: CASSLMFSRDPGELFF

V gene: TRBV28
clone size: -
J gene: TRBJ2-1
D gene: TRBD1
CDR3 DNA: TGTGCCAGCAGTTTATGGGGGACAGGGACGTACAATGAGCAGTTCTTC
CDR3 protein: CASSLWGTGTYNEQFF

V gene: TRBV5-1
clone size: -
J gene: TRBJ1-1
D gene: -
CDR3 DNA: TGCGCCAGCAGCTCCTCAGGGGTTTGGAAGACTGAAGCTTTCTTT
CDR3 protein: CASSSSGVWKTEAFF

V gene: TRBV7-9
clone size: -
J gene: TRBJ2-7
D gene: TRBD2
CDR3 DNA: TGTGCCAGCAGCTTAGAATTCACTAGCGGGAGGAGCAATGGCGAGCAGTACTTC
CDR3 protein: CASSLEFTSGRSNGEQYF

V gene: TRBV5-1
clone size: -
J gene: TRBJ2-7
D gene: -
CDR3 DNA: TGCGCCAGCAGCTCCCAGCCAGACAAATACGAGCAGTACTTC
CDR3 protein: CASSSQPDKYEQYF

V gene: TRBV6-1
clone size: -
J gene: TRBJ1-5
D gene: TRBD1
CDR3 DNA: TGTGCCAGCAGTGGGACAGGGCCCTTGGCCCAGCATTTT
CDR3 protein: CASSGTGPLAQHF

V gene: TRBV28
clone size: once
J gene: TRBJ1-2
D gene: TRBD1
CDR3 DNA: TGTGCCAGCAGTTTGGTAGGACAGGGCTATGGCTACACCTTC
CDR3 protein: CASSLVGQGYGYTF

V gene: TRBV7-8
clone size: -
J gene: TRBJ2-7
D gene: TRBD2
CDR3 DNA: TGTGCCAGCAGCTTTACTACTAGCGGGGACTACGAGCAGTACTTC
CDR3 protein: CASSFTTSGDYEQYF

V gene: TRBV7-6
clone size: -
J gene: TRBJ2-7
D gene: -
CDR3 DNA: TGTGCCAGCAGCTTAGATGACAACCCCTACGAGCAGTACTTC
CDR3 protein: CASSLDDNPYEQYF

V gene: TRBV5-1
clone size: -
J gene: TRBJ2-7
D gene: -
CDR3 DNA: TGCGCCAGCAGCCCCGGGACGGCCAGAGCGTACGAGCAGTACTTC
CDR3 protein: CASSPGTARAYEQYF

V gene: TRBV5-6
clone size: -
J gene: TRBJ1-5
D gene: -
CDR3 DNA: TGTGCCAGCAGCTCGACTGGGGTGGGCAATCAGCCCCAGCATTTT
CDR3 protein: CASSSTGVGNQPQHF

V gene: TRBV5-5
clone size: -
J gene: TRBJ1-1
D gene: -
CDR3 DNA: TGTGCCAGCAGCTTGACCCCCATGAACACTGAAGCTTTCTTT
CDR3 protein: CASSLTPMNTEAFF

V gene: TRBV6-1
clone size: -
J gene: TRBJ1-2
D gene: -
CDR3 DNA: TGTGCCAGCAGTGGGGCGGAGGCGCCTAACTATGGCTACACCTTC
CDR3 protein: CASSGAEAPNYGYTF

V gene: TRBV11-2
clone size: -
J gene: TRBJ2-1
D gene: TRBD2
CDR3 DNA: TGTGCCAGCAGCTCCACTAGCGGGACTTACAATGAGCAGTTCTTC
CDR3 protein: CASSSTSGTYNEQFF

V gene: TRBV11-3
clone size: -
J gene: TRBJ2-1
D gene: -
CDR3 DNA: TGTGCCAGCAGCTTAGGTGGGGCTGATAGCTACAATGAGCAGTTCTTC
CDR3 protein: CASSLGGADSYNEQFF

V gene: TRBV28
clone size: -
J gene: TRBJ2-7
D gene: -
CDR3 DNA: TGTGCCAGCAGTCGGAGAAACGGACGCGTAATCCCTTACGAGCAGTACTTC
CDR3 protein: CASSRRNGRVIPYEQYF

V gene: TRBV30
clone size: -
J gene: TRBJ2-7
D gene: TRBD2
CDR3 DNA: TGTGCCTGGAGTGTACCGGGGGGTTACGAGCAGTACTTC
CDR3 protein: CAWSVPGGYEQYF

V gene: TRBV28
clone size: -
J gene: TRBJ1-1
D gene: -
CDR3 DNA: TGTGCCAGTGCAACGGCAGGGGCAGTGAACACTGAAGCTTTCTTT
CDR3 protein: CASATAGAVNTEAFF

V gene: TRBV6-5
clone size: -
J gene: TRBJ2-6
D gene: -
CDR3 DNA: TGTGCCAGCAGTTACAAGGGGAGCTCTGGGGCCAACGTCCTGACTTTC
CDR3 protein: CASSYKGSSGANVLTF

V gene: TRBV18
clone size: -
J gene: TRBJ2-7
D gene: TRBD1
CDR3 DNA: TGTGCCAGCTCACCAGGGACAGGGGGCGACGAGCAGTACTTC
CDR3 protein: CASSPGTGGDEQYF

V gene: TRBV6-1
clone size: once
J gene: TRBJ2-1
D gene: -
CDR3 DNA: TGTGCCAGCAGTGAAGCCGGAATTGAGCAGTTCTTC
CDR3 protein: CASSEAGIEQFF

V gene: TRBV5-1
clone size: -
J gene: TRBJ2-5
D gene: -
CDR3 DNA: TGCGCCAGCAGTAGTTTTTCAGGGGAAGAGACCCAGTACTTC
CDR3 protein: CASSSFSGEETQYF

V gene: TRBV29-1
clone size: -
J gene: TRBJ2-1
D gene: -
CDR3 DNA: TGCAGCGCTGGGACACTCTCCTACAATGAGCAGTTCTTC
CDR3 protein: CSAGTLSYNEQFF

V gene: TRBV5-1
clone size: -
J gene: TRBJ1-2
D gene: TRBD1
CDR3 DNA: TGCGCCAGCAGCGAGGACAGGGGTTATGGCTACACCTTC
CDR3 protein: CASSEDRGYGYTF